The next 7 T cell receptor beta chains were all read from a single sample in a study of cytomegalovirus exposure and HLA in healthy donors. TCRdb keeps only in-frame clones here, not all; method: immunoSEQ multiplex PCR. The sample has roughly 140,000 clones, approximately 86% seen once; the top ten hold around 10%. The sequencing sample was made of PBMCs. The receptors stem from a man aged 18 to 30 in good health and CMV-seropositive.

The rearrangement links TRBV14 to TRBJ2-3; tentatively, D is TRBD1 (6 bases). In germline, CDR1 is SGHDN, CDR2 FVKESK. The germline V and J ends were trimmed by 3 bases and 9 bases, with 16 bases remaining between them. The CDR3 spans 14 residues. The CDR3 sequence is CASSHTNRAATQYF. In DNA, the CDR3 is TGTGCCAGCAGCCACACAAACAGGGCGGCCACGCAGTATTTT.

This rearrangement joins TRBV25-1 to TRBJ1-6; D possibly corresponds to TRBD1 (5 bases). V was clipped by 7 bases and J by 6 bases, with 16 bases between them. Germline V gene lookup returns CDR1 MGHDK and CDR2 SYGVNS. The CDR3 covers 15 residues. The CDR3 DNA reads TGTGCCAGCACTCCCACGGGCAGGGCTAATTCACCCCTCCACTTT. The encoded protein is CASTPTGRANSPLHF.

The chain carries TRBV27 and TRBJ2-5, with 8 bases matching TRBD1. The V gene's germline CDR1 is MNHEY and CDR2 SMNVEV (reference sequence). This CDR3 spans 16 amino acids. V was clipped by 4 bases and J by 5 bases; unmatched bases: 12. The CDR3 nucleotides are TGTGCCAGCAGTTATGGAAACAGGGGGTTTGGGGAGACCCAGTACTTC. Translating it yields CASSYGNRGFGETQYF.

This chain uses TRBV6-6 with TRBJ1-2, with TRBD1 identical over 9 bases. Looked up from germline, CDR1 is MNHNY and CDR2 is SVGAGI (reference sequence). The CDR3 runs 14 residues. Unmatched junction bases numbered 7, after V lost 6 bases and J lost 5 bases. The CDR3 DNA reads TGTGCCAGCAGACCAGACAGGGGGGTATATGGCTACACCTTC. Translated, it gives CASRPDRGVYGYTF.

V gene TRBV6-5 combines with J gene TRBJ2-7, with TRBD1 identical over 8 bases. CDR3 length equals 14 residues. Per germline, CDR1 MNHEY and CDR2 SVGAGI. Unmatched junction bases numbered 9, after V lost 8 bases and J lost 3 bases. The chain's CDR3 is CASSPGQVFYEQYF. CDR3 DNA sequence: TGTGCCAGCTCACCGGGACAGGTATTCTACGAGCAGTACTTC.

The V and J genes are TRBV18 and TRBJ2-5; possibly TRBD2 for D (6 bases). CDR3 length: 18 amino acids. Trimming took off 0 bases at V and 5 bases at J, with 22 bases between the two ends. The germline CDR1 and CDR2 sequences are KGHSH and LQKENI. The CDR3, as DNA: TGTGCCAGCTCACCACCGAGGGGCAGCCGCGAGGAGGGGGAGACCCAGTACTTC. This translates into CASSPPRGSREEGETQYF.

The V gene is TRBV6-5, the J gene TRBJ1-1, with D perhaps matching TRBD1 (6 bases). V lost 0 bases and J 6 bases, leaving 17 bases between the germline ends. The length of the CDR3 is 16 residues. The germline V gene encodes CDR1 MNHEY and CDR2 SVGAGI. DNA for the CDR3: TGTGCCAGCAGTTACTCGCCGGGGGGGGCTAGGTCTGAAGCTTTCTTT. Amino acids: CASSYSPGGARSEAFF.